The sequence of this T cell receptor beta chain was determined in a study of cytomegalovirus exposure and HLA in healthy donors. Study-level results: DRB1 had the most TCR associations and HLA-C the fewest, a later analysis found, with rates varying by HLA locus. TCR beta sequences reportedly predicted most subjects' HLA-A and HLA-B alleles accurately.

The ends were cut back, 3 bases at V and 8 bases at J, with 11 bases in the middle. The CDR3 is 13 amino acids. Germline CDR1 is SGHNT and CDR2 is YYREEE (reference sequence). The table lists this clone with a few counts. The antigen is undetermined. PCR involved 60 Vbeta and 13 Jbeta primers. TCRdb keeps only in-frame clones here, not all; method: immunoSEQ multiplex PCR. The sample has about 180,000 clones; under 85% are singletons. The chain links TRBV5-4 to TRBJ1-4; unclear D gene. Sequenced: PBMCs. The sequence came from a man between 18 and 29 years old in good health and CMV-seronegative. CDR3 protein: CASSYTYGEKLFF. The CDR3 coding sequence is TGTGCCAGCAGCTATACTTACGGGGAAAAACTGTTTTTT.